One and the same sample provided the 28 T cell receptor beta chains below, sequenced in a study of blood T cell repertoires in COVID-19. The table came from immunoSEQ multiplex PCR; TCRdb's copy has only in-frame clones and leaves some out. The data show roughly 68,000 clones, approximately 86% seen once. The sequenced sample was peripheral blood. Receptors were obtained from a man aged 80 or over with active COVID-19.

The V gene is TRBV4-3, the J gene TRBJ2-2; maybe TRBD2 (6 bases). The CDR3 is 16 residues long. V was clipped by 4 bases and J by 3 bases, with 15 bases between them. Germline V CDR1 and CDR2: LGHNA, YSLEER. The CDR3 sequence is CASSRMEGSHTGELFF. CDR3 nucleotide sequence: TGCGCCAGCAGCCGGATGGAGGGGAGTCACACCGGGGAGCTGTTTTTT.

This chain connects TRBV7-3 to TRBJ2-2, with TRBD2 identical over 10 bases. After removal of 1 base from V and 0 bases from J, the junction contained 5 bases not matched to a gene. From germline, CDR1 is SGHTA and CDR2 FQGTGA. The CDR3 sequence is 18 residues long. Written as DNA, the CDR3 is TGTGCCAGCAGCTTAAAAGCGGGGGGGCTCTCGAACACCGGGGAGCTGTTTTTT. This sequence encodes CASSLKAGGLSNTGELFF.

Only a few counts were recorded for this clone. For the CDR3, the DNA is TGTGCCAGCAGCCCAGACAGGGCTGGCTCACCCCTCCACTTT. Its translation is CASSPDRAGSPLHF. The chain uses TRBV5-4 and TRBJ1-6; TRBD1 matches 7 bases. Germline V gene sequence: CDR1 SGHNT, CDR2 YYREEE (reference sequence). V lost 4 bases, J lost 10 bases, and 8 bases stayed unmatched. CDR3 length: 14 residues.

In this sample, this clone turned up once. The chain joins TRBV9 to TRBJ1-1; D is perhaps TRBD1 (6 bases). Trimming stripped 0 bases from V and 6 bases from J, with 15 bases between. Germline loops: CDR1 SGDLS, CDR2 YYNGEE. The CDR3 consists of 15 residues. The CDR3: CASSVGVQGAPEAFF. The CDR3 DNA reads TGTGCCAGCAGCGTAGGTGTACAGGGAGCCCCTGAAGCTTTCTTT.

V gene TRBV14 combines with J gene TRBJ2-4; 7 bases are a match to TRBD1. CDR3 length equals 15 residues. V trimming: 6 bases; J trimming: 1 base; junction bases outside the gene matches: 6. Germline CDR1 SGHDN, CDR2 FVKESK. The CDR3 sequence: CASRRTGYAKNIQYF. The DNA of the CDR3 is TGTGCCAGCAGACGGACAGGCTACGCCAAAAACATTCAGTACTTC.

CDR3 nucleotides: TGTGCCAGCAGCCCATTTAGGGGTAGGACGTCCTACGAGCAGTACTTC. Protein product: CASSPFRGRTSYEQYF. V usage is TRBV28 and J usage is TRBJ2-7; D is possibly TRBD1 (5 bases). There are 16 residues in the CDR3. V lost 6 bases, J lost 1 base, and 19 bases lay in between. Germline CDR1 reads MDHEN; CDR2 reads SYDVKM.

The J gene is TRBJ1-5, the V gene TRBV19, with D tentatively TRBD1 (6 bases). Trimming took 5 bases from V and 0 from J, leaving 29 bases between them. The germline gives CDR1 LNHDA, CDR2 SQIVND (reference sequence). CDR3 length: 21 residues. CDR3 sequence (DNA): TGTGCCAGTAGTTGGGGCCTCCTGGGACCTCAAAAGGGGGATAGCAATCAGCCCCAGCATTTT. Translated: CASSWGLLGPQKGDSNQPQHF.

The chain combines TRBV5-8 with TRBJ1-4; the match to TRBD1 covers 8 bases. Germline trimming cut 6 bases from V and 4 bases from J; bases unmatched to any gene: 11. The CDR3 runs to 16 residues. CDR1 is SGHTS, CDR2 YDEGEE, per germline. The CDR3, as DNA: TGTGCCAGCAACTCAACCCCGGGACAGGATAATGAAAAACTGTTTTTT. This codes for CASNSTPGQDNEKLFF.

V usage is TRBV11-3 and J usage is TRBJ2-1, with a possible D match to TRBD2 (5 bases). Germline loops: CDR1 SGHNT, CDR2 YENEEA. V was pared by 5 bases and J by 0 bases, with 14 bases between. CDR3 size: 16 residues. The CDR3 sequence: CASSPNRGSSYNEQFF. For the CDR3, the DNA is TGTGCCAGCAGCCCTAATCGAGGGAGCTCCTACAATGAGCAGTTCTTC.

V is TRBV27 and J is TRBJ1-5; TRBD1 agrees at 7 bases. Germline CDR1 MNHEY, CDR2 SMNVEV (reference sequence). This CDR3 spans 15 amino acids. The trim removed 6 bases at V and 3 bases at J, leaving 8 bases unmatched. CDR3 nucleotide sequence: TGTGCCAGCAGGGGTAGGGACAGAAACAATCAGCCCCAGCATTTT. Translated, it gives CASRGRDRNNQPQHF.

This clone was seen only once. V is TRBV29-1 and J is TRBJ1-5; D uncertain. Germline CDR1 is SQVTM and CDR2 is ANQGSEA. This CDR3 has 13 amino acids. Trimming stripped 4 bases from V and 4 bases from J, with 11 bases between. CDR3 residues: CSVVERSNQPQHF. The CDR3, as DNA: TGCAGCGTTGTGGAGAGATCAAATCAGCCCCAGCATTTT.

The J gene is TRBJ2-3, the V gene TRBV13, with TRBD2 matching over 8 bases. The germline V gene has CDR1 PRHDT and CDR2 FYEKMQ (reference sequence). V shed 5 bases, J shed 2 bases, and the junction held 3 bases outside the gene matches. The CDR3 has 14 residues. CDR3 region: CASSAGGATDTQYF. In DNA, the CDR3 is TGTGCCAGCAGCGCCGGGGGGGCCACAGATACGCAGTATTTT.

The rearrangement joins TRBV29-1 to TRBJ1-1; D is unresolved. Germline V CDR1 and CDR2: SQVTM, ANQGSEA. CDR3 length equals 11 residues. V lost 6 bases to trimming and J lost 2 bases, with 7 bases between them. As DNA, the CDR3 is TGCAGCGTGCGGGTAAACACTGAAGCTTTCTTT. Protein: CSVRVNTEAFF.

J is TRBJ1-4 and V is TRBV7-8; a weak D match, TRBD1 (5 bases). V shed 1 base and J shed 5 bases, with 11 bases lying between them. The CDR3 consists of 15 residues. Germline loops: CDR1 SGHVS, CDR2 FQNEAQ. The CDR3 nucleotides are TGTGCCAGCAGCTTAGAAGGGGTACGGAATGAAAAACTGTTTTTT. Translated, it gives CASSLEGVRNEKLFF.

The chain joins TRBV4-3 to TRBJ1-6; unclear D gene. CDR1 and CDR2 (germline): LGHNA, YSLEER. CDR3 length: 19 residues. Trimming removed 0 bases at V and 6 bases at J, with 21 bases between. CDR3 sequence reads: CASSQESHTLATSNSPLHF. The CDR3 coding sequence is TGCGCCAGCAGCCAAGAATCCCACACGTTGGCAACATCTAATTCACCCCTCCACTTT.

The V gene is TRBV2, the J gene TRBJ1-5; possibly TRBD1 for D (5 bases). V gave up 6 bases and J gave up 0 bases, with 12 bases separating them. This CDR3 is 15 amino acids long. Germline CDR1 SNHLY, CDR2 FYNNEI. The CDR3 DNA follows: TGTGCCAGCAGAGTGCAGGGTCTTAGCAATCAGCCCCAGCATTTT. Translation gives CASRVQGLSNQPQHF.

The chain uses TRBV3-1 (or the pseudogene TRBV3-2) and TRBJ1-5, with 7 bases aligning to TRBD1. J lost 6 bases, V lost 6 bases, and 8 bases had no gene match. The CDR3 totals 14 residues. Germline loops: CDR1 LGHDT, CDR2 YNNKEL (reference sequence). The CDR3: CASRETGMGQPQHF. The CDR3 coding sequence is TGTGCCAGCAGGGAGACAGGGATGGGTCAGCCCCAGCATTTT.

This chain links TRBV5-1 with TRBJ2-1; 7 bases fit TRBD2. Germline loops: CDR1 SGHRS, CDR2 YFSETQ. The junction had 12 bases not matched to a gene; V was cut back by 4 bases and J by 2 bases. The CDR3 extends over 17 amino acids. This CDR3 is CASSRTPSGTTYNEQFF. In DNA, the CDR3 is TGCGCCAGCAGCCGGACCCCGAGCGGGACGACCTACAATGAGCAGTTCTTC.

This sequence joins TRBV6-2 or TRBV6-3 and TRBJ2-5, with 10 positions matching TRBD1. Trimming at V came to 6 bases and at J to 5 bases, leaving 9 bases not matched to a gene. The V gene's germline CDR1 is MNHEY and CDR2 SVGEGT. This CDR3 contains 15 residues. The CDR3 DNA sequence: TGTGCCAGCAGCCTCAGGGACAGGGGAAGGGAGACCCAGTACTTC. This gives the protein CASSLRDRGRETQYF.

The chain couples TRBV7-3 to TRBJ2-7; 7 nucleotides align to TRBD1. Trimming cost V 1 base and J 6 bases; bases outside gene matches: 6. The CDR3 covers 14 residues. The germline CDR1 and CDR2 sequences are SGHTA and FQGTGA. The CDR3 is CASSLSTTGSEQYF. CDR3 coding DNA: TGTGCCAGCAGCTTAAGCACGACAGGGTCCGAGCAGTACTTC.

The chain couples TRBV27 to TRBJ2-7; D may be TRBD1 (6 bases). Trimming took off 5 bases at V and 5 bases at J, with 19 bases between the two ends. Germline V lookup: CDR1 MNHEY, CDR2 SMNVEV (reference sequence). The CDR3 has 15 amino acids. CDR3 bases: TGTGCCAGCAGTCCATCTGCACAGGGTCGGGACGAGCAGTACTTC. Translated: CASSPSAQGRDEQYF.

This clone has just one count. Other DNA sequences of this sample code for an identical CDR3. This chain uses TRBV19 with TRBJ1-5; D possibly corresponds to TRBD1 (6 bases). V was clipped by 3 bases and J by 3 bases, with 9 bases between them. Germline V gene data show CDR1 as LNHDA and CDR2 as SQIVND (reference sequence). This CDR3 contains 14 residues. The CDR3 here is CASSIGGSNQPQHF. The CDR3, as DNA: TGTGCCAGTAGTATTGGGGGCTCCAATCAGCCCCAGCATTTT.

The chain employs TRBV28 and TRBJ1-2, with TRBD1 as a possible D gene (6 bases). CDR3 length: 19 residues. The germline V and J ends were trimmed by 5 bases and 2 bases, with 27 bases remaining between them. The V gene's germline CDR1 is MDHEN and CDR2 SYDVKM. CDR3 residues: CASSLEKGQLRSPNYGYTF. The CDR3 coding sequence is TGTGCCAGCAGTCTCGAAAAAGGACAGTTGAGATCTCCAAACTATGGCTACACCTTC.

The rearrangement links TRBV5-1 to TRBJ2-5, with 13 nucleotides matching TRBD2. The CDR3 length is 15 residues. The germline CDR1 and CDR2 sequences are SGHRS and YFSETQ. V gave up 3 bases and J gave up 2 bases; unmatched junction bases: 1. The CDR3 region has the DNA TGCGCCAGCAGCTGGACTAGCGGGGGTCAAGAGACCCAGTACTTC. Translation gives CASSWTSGGQETQYF.

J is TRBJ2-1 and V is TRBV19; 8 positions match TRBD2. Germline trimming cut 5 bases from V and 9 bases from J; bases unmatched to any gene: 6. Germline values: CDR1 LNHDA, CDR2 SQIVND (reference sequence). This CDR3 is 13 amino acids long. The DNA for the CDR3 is TGTGCCAGTAGTTGGGCCAGCGGGGGTGAGCAGTTCTTC. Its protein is CASSWASGGEQFF.

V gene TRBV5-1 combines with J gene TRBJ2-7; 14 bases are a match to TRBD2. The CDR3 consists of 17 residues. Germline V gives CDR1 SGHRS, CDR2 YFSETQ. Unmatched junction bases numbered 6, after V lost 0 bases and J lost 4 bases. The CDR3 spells CASSLASGLAGGYEQYF. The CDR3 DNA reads TGCGCCAGCAGCTTGGCCTCTGGACTAGCGGGGGGTTACGAGCAGTACTTC.

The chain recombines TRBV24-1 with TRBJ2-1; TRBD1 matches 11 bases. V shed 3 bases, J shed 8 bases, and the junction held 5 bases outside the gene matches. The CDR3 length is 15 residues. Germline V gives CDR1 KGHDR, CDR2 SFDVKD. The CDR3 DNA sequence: TGTGCCACCAGTGATGGTCGGACAGGGGGCCATGAGCAGTTCTTC. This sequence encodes CATSDGRTGGHEQFF.

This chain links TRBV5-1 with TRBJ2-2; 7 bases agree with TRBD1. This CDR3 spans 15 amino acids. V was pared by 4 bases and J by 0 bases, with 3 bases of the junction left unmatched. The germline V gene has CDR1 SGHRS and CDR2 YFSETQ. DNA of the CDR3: TGCGCCAGCAGCCAAGGGACAGCGAACACCGGGGAGCTGTTTTTT. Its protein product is CASSQGTANTGELFF. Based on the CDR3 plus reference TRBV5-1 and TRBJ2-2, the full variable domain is KAGVTQTPRYLIKTRGQQVTLSCSPISGHRSVSWYQQTPGQGLQFLFEYFSETQRNKGNFPGRFSGRQFSNSRSEMNVSTLELGDSALYLCASSQGTANTGELFFGEGSRLTVL.